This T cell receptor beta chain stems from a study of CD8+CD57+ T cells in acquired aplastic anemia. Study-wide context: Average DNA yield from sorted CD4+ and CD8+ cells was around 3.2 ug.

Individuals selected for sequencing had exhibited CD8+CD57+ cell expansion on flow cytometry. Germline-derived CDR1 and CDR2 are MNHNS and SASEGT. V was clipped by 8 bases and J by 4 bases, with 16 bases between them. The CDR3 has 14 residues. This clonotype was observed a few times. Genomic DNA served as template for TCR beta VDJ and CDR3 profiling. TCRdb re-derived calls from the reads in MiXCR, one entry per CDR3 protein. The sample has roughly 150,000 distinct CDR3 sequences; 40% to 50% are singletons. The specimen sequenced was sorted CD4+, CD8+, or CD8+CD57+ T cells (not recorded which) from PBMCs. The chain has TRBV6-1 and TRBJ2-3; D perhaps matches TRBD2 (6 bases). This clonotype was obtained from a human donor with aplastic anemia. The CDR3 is CASGRSGLADTQYF. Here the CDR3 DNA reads TGTGCCAGCGGGAGGTCCGGCCTGGCAGATACGCAGTATTTT.